The 19 T cell receptor beta chains presented below share a single source sample, sequenced in a study of graft-versus-host responses after intestinal transplantation. No antigens are known for them. Measured with immunoSEQ multiplex PCR; TCRdb has only the in-frame clones, and not every one. The sample lists about 85,000 clones; under 95% were seen once. The material sequenced was unstimulated CD8+ T cells sorted from spleen or lymph node cells, taken before transplant. All receptors come from a human donor who was the organ donor for an intestinal transplant.

This clone was seen only once. This rearrangement joins TRBV4-2 to TRBJ2-7; 11 bases map to TRBD1. Trimming at V came to 2 bases and at J to 3 bases, leaving 6 bases not matched to a gene. CDR3 length: 16 residues. The germline CDR1 and CDR2 sequences are LGHNA and YNFKEQ. The CDR3 bases are TGTGCCAGCAGCCAACGACCGGGACAGGGGGTCTACGAGCAGTACTTC. Protein: CASSQRPGQGVYEQYF.

The chain recombines TRBV19 with TRBJ2-7, with D uncertain. Trimming removed 5 bases from V and 2 bases from J, with 7 bases in between. The CDR3 consists of 12 residues. CDR1 and CDR2 (germline): LNHDA, SQIVND (reference sequence). CDR3 protein: CASSGGPYEQYF. The CDR3 nucleotides are TGTGCCAGTAGTGGCGGTCCCTACGAGCAGTACTTC.

This chain links TRBV5-6 with TRBJ2-7; D not resolved. Germline CDR1 SGHDT, CDR2 YYEEEE. This CDR3 spans 18 amino acids. V gave up 2 bases and J gave up 2 bases, with 23 bases separating them. The CDR3 region has the DNA TGTGCCAGCAGCTTCTACTCCCTTGTTCGGATAGTTACCTACGAGCAGTACTTC. Protein sequence: CASSFYSLVRIVTYEQYF.

The sample holds a few counts of this clone. The rearrangement uses TRBV7-9 and TRBJ1-5, with 8 positions matching TRBD1. The CDR3 runs to 14 residues. The V gene's germline CDR1 is SEHNR and CDR2 FQNEAQ (reference sequence). With V trimmed by 4 bases and J by 4 bases, 3 bases remained unmatched. CDR3 loop: CASSSGQGNQPQHF. In DNA form, the CDR3 reads TGTGCCAGCAGCTCTGGACAGGGAAATCAGCCCCAGCATTTT.

The chain employs TRBV11-2 and TRBJ2-7; possible D gene TRBD2, 6 bases. The CDR3 is 16 amino acids. CDR1 and CDR2 from the germline V gene are SGHAT and FQNNGV. With 0 bases removed from V and 2 bases from J, the gap between germline ends came to 14 bases. The CDR3 DNA sequence: TGTGCCAGCAGCTTAGATTGGAGGGATCCTACCTACGAGCAGTACTTC. The encoded protein is CASSLDWRDPTYEQYF.

The chain combines TRBV19 with TRBJ1-6; D unclear. The V and J ends lost 3 bases and 7 bases respectively, with 7 bases between them. This CDR3 comprises 13 residues. Germline V gene sequence: CDR1 LNHDA, CDR2 SQIVND (reference sequence). The DNA of the CDR3 is TGTGCCAGTAGTATGGGAGTGAATTCACCCCTCCACTTT. It yields the protein CASSMGVNSPLHF. Complete variable domain (other parts from reference TRBV19 and TRBJ1-6): DGGITQSPKYLFRKEGQNVTLSCEQNLNHDAMYWYRQDPGQGLRLIYYSQIVNDFQKGDIAEGYSVSREKKESFPLTVTSAQKNPTAFYLCASSMGVNSPLHFGNGTRLTVT.

The CDR3 nucleotides are TGTGCCAGCAGTGAAGCGCGGATTGCTAATGAAAAACTGTTTTTT. Its protein product is CASSEARIANEKLFF. The V call is TRBV2, the J call TRBJ1-4; no firm D call. The CDR3 consists of 15 residues. Deletions cut 0 bases from V and 3 bases from J, with 8 bases between. CDR1 SNHLY and CDR2 FYNNEI come from the germline V gene.

The V and J genes are TRBV10-2 and TRBJ2-5, with TRBD2 identical over 10 bases. The CDR3 has 16 amino acids. Germline V CDR1 and CDR2: WSHSY, SAAADI. V was clipped by 2 bases and J by 7 bases; unmatched bases: 10. The CDR3 is CASSEGWGLAYPTQYF. DNA of the CDR3: TGCGCCAGCAGTGAGGGGTGGGGACTAGCGTATCCGACCCAGTACTTC.

The chain uses TRBV7-8 and TRBJ2-7, with 9 positions matching TRBD1. V shed 4 bases, J shed 5 bases, and the junction held 9 bases outside the gene matches. The CDR3 length is 15 residues. Germline CDR1 reads SGHVS; CDR2 reads FQNEAQ. CDR3 protein: CASSSAAGQGDEQYF. The CDR3 coding sequence is TGTGCCAGCAGCTCAGCAGCGGGACAGGGAGACGAGCAGTACTTC.

The V call is TRBV27, the J call TRBJ1-2, with 7 bases identical to TRBD1. Germline trimming cut 5 bases from V and 5 bases from J; bases unmatched to any gene: 11. The CDR3 sequence is 15 residues long. Germline CDR1 MNHEY, CDR2 SMNVEV (reference sequence). This CDR3 reads CASSPPPLTGYGYTF. The DNA for the CDR3 is TGTGCCAGCAGTCCCCCGCCCTTGACAGGGTATGGCTACACCTTC.

The chain uses TRBV2 and TRBJ1-2; no clear D gene. This CDR3 spans 14 amino acids. Trimming shortened V by 1 base and J by 4 bases, and 10 bases separated the two germline ends. Germline V gives CDR1 SNHLY, CDR2 FYNNEI. CDR3 loop: CASSEVLLSYGYTF. In DNA form, the CDR3 reads TGTGCCAGCAGTGAAGTTCTGTTGAGCTATGGCTACACCTTC.

The chain recombines TRBV18 with TRBJ2-7, with 11 bases matching TRBD1. V dropped 3 bases and J dropped 4; count of bases not matched to a gene: 8. Germline V gene data show CDR1 as KGHSH and CDR2 as LQKENI. The CDR3 extends over 16 amino acids. CDR3 nucleotide sequence: TGTGCCAGCTCACCCTCCCCGGGACAGGGGGTTTACGAGCAGTACTTC. Protein product: CASSPSPGQGVYEQYF.

The chain employs TRBV12-5 and TRBJ2-3, with TRBD1 identical over 9 bases. Germline V gives CDR1 LGHNT, CDR2 FRNRAP. CDR3 size: 17 residues. Trimming cost V 6 bases and J 1 base; bases outside gene matches: 11. The CDR3 is CASGGETGGRRTDTQYF. In DNA, the CDR3 is TGTGCTAGTGGAGGGGAGACAGGGGGAAGGCGCACAGATACGCAGTATTTT. Together with reference TRBV12-5 and TRBJ2-3, the CDR3 gives the full variable domain: DARVTQTPRHKVTEMGQEVTMRCQPILGHNTVFWYRQTMMQGLELLAYFRNRAPLDDSGMPKDRFSAEMPDATLATLKIQPSEPRDSAVYFCASGGETGGRRTDTQYFGPGTRLTVL.

In regard to this clone: A junction end diverges from the germline sequence, so it may reflect a read error. The chain is built from TRBV27 and TRBJ1-4, with TRBD1 matching 8 bases. In germline, CDR1 is MNHEY, CDR2 SMNVEV (reference sequence). The CDR3 covers 15 residues. The chain's CDR3 is CASRLSGGYYEKLFF. The DNA for the CDR3 is TGTGCCAGCAGATTATCAGGGGGCTATTATGAAAAACTGTTTTTT.

The J gene is TRBJ2-1, the V gene TRBV7-9; TRBD2 agrees at 11 bases. Germline assignment: CDR1 SEHNR and CDR2 FQNEAQ (reference sequence). Trimming took 5 bases from V and 9 from J; bases not matched to a gene: 6. This CDR3 contains 14 residues. This CDR3 is CASSPLAGVLEQFF. The CDR3 coding sequence is TGTGCCAGCAGCCCACTAGCGGGAGTTCTTGAGCAGTTCTTC.

The gene calls are TRBV28 and TRBJ1-5, with TRBD1 identical over 7 bases. CDR3 length: 15 amino acids. Germline V gene data show CDR1 as MDHEN and CDR2 as SYDVKM. V lost 7 bases to trimming and J lost 3 bases; unmatched junction nucleotides: 9. The CDR3 DNA is TGTGCCAGCACCCATGAACAGGGGATCAATCAGCCCCAGCATTTT. Protein sequence: CASTHEQGINQPQHF.

The chain employs TRBV15 and TRBJ1-2, with D maybe TRBD1 (5 bases). Germline V CDR1 and CDR2: LNHNV, YYDKDF (reference sequence). The CDR3 runs 16 residues. Trimming stripped 0 bases from V and 9 bases from J, with 20 bases between. DNA for the CDR3: TGTGCCACCAGCAGAGATATCGGCGGGGCCCTTGATAGCTACACCTTC. Amino acids: CATSRDIGGALDSYTF.

This clone was observed once. The V call is TRBV27, the J call TRBJ1-1; D perhaps matches TRBD1 (6 bases). The ends were cut back, 0 bases at V and 7 bases at J, with 12 bases in the middle. CDR3 length equals 14 residues. Germline values: CDR1 MNHEY, CDR2 SMNVEV (reference sequence). The CDR3 DNA reads as TGTGCCAGCAGTTTATCACGGGTAGGGGGTGAAGCTTTCTTT. Encoded protein: CASSLSRVGGEAFF.

The V gene is TRBV7-9, the J gene TRBJ2-3; 10 bases are a match to TRBD1. The CDR3 contains 14 residues. Germline CDR1 SEHNR, CDR2 FQNEAQ (reference sequence). The V and J ends lost 2 bases and 11 bases, in that order; junction bases with no gene match: 7. The CDR3 DNA is TGTGCCAGCAGCTTACCCGGGACAGGGGATCGGCAGTATTTT. Its translation is CASSLPGTGDRQYF.